This record looks at one TCR beta chain sequence and its context. The antigen is not known. This entry comes from a study of Graves' ophthalmopathy and Graves' hyperthyroidism. Germline values: CDR1 SGHAT, CDR2 FQNNGV. The CDR3 sequence is 15 residues long. The V and J ends lost 5 bases and 0 bases, in that order; junction bases with no gene match: 5. Moderate-to-severe activity, CAS ≥3, NOSPECS ≥4 and duration under 3 months were recorded for donors with ophthalmopathy. The study, taken as a whole, reports: Separation of ophthalmopathy from stable hyperthyroidism was achieved by a 13-signature model, at around 88% sensitivity and roughly 81% specificity. A majority of expanded thyroid clonotypes exceeding 0.001 frequency were likewise present in blood.

RNA transcripts were the source from which TCR beta CDR3 regions were amplified. The library came from an HTBI-primed first-round RT-PCR and a second-round multiplex PCR. TCRdb used MiXCR to reprocess the multiplex PCR reads, holding one entry per CDR3 protein. The sample carries some 160,000 distinct CDR3 sequences, roughly 36% recorded once. The chain carries TRBV11-2 and TRBJ1-1; 8 bases are a match to TRBD1. The receptor was isolated from a man aged 25-40 years with Graves' ophthalmopathy. Sample: peripheral blood. CDR3 sequence (DNA): TGTGCCAGCAGCCCAATGGGACAGGTGAACACTGAAGCTTTCTTT. It translates to CASSPMGQVNTEAFF. Together with reference TRBV11-2 and TRBJ1-1, the CDR3 gives the full variable domain: EAGVAQSPRYKIIEKRQSVAFWCNPISGHATLYWYQQILGQGPKLLIQFQNNGVVDDSQLPKDRFSAERLKGVDSTLKIQPAKLEDSAVYLCASSPMGQVNTEAFFGQGTRLTVV.